Each of the 2 T cell receptor beta chains below was sequenced from the same sample in a study of response to subunit inactivated influenza vaccine. TCRdb re-analysed the RT-PCR reads in MiXCR, keeping a single row per CDR3 protein. The sample contains roughly 570,000 distinct CDR3 sequences, about 15% of which appear only once. Sequences were derived from PBMCs from blood, sampled about 12 days after vaccination. The origin of the receptors is a man aged 50 or older who received an inactivated influenza vaccine.

This clonotype was counted between two and nine times. The chain has TRBV7-2 and TRBJ2-5, with a possible D match to TRBD2 (5 bases). The germline V and J ends were trimmed by 5 bases and 5 bases, with 21 bases remaining between them. There are 16 residues in the CDR3. Germline V CDR1 and CDR2: SGHTA, FQGNSA. The CDR3 region is CASSPRKFTGWETQYF. Here the CDR3 DNA reads TGTGCCAGCAGCCCCCGGAAATTTACGGGATGGGAGACCCAGTACTTC.

The genes are TRBV7-2 and TRBJ1-1, with D possibly being TRBD1 (5 bases). CDR3 length: 14 residues. Germline lookup yields CDR1 SGHTA and CDR2 FQGNSA. Trimming removed 7 bases at V and 0 bases at J, with 12 bases between. CDR3 in amino acids: CASNFGGLNTEAFF. The CDR3 DNA sequence: TGTGCCAGCAACTTCGGGGGGTTGAACACTGAAGCTTTCTTT.